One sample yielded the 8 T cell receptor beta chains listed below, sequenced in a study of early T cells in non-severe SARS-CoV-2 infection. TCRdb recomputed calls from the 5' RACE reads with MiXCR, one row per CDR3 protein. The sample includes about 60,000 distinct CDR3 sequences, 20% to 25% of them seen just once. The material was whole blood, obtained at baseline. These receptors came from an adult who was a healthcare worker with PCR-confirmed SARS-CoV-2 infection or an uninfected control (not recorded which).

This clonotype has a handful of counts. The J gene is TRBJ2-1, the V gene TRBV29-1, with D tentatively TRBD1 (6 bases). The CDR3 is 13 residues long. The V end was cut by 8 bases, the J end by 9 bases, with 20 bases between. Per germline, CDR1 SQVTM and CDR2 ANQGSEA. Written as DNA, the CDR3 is TGCAGCCCCAACAGGCTTGGGACAATTGAGCAGTTCTTC. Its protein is CSPNRLGTIEQFF.

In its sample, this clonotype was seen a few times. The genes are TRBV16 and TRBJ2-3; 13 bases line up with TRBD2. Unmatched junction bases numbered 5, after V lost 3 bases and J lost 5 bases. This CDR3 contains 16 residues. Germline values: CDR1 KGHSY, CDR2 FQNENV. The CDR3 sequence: CASSQLGTSGEDTQYF. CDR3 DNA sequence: TGTGCCAGCAGCCAGCTTGGGACTAGCGGGGAAGATACGCAGTATTTT.

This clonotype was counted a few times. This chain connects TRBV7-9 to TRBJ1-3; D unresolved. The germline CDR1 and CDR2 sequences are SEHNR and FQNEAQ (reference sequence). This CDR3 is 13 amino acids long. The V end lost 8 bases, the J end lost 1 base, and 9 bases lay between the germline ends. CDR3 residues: CASVGYSGNTIYF. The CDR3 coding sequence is TGTGCCAGCGTCGGCTATTCTGGAAACACCATATATTTT.

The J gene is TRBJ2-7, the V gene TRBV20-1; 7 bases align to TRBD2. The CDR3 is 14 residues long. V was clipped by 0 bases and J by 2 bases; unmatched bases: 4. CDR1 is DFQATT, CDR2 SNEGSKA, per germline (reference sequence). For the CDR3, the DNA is TGCAGTGCTAGAGAGGGAGGGATCCCCTACGAGCAGTACTTC. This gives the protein CSAREGGIPYEQYF.

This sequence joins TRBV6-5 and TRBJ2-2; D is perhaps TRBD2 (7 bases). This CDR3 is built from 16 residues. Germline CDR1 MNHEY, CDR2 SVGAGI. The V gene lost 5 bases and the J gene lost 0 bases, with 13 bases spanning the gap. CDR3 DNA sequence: TGTGCCAGCAGTCGCCGCGGGGGCGCGAACACCGGGGAGCTGTTTTTT. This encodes CASSRRGGANTGELFF.

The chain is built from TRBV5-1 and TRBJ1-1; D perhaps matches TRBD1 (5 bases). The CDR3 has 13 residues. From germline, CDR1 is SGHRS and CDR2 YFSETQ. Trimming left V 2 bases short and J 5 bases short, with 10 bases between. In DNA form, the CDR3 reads TGCGCCAGCAGCTTAGCCAGGGTAACTGAAGCTTTCTTT. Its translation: CASSLARVTEAFF.

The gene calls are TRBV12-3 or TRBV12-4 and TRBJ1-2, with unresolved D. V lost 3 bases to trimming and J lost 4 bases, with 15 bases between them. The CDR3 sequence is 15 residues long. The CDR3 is CASSFTTTTPYGYTF. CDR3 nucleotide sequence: TGTGCCAGCAGTTTCACCACGACAACCCCCTATGGCTACACCTTC.

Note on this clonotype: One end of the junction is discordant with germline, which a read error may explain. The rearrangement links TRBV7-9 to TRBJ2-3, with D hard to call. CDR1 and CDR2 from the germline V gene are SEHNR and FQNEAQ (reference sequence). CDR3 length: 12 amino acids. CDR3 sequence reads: CASSRSIDTQYF. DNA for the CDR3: TGTGCCAGCTCTAGGAGCATAGATACGCAGTATTTT. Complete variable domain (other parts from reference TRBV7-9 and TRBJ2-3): DTGVSQNPRHKITKRGQNVTFRCDPISEHNRLYWYRQTLGQGPEFLTYFQNEAQLEKSRLLSDRFSAERPKGSFSTLEIQRTEQGDSAMYLCASSRSIDTQYFGPGTRLTVL.